This T cell receptor beta chain was identified during a study of blood T cells in healthy people across ages. This CDR3 is 16 amino acids long. V shed 5 bases, J shed 2 bases, and the junction held 9 bases outside the gene matches. The germline V gene encodes CDR1 SGHVS and CDR2 FNYEAQ. Next came a second PCR, run for about 7 to 12 cycles, which used a sample-barcoded 5' primer along with a J-beta primer mix. TCRdb fed the 5' RACE reads into MiXCR, producing one record per CDR3 protein. The repertoire consists of about 1.6 million distinct CDR3 sequences, with approximately 32% occurring once and the leading ten covering approximately 10%.

This sequence was found in a woman aged 25 to 39 in good health. The sample consisted of blood. The chain is built from TRBV7-6 and TRBJ2-3; 8 nucleotides align to TRBD1. CDR3 DNA: TGTGCCAGCAGCGCACGCCGGGGACAGGCCACAGATACGCAGTATTTT. It encodes CASSARRGQATDTQYF. Full variable domain (missing parts from reference TRBV7-6 and TRBJ2-3): GAGVSQSPRYKVTKRGQDVALRCDPISGHVSLYWYRQALGQGPEFLTYFNYEAQQDKSGLPNDRFSAERPEGSISTLTIQRTEQRDSAMYRCASSARRGQATDTQYFGPGTRLTVL.